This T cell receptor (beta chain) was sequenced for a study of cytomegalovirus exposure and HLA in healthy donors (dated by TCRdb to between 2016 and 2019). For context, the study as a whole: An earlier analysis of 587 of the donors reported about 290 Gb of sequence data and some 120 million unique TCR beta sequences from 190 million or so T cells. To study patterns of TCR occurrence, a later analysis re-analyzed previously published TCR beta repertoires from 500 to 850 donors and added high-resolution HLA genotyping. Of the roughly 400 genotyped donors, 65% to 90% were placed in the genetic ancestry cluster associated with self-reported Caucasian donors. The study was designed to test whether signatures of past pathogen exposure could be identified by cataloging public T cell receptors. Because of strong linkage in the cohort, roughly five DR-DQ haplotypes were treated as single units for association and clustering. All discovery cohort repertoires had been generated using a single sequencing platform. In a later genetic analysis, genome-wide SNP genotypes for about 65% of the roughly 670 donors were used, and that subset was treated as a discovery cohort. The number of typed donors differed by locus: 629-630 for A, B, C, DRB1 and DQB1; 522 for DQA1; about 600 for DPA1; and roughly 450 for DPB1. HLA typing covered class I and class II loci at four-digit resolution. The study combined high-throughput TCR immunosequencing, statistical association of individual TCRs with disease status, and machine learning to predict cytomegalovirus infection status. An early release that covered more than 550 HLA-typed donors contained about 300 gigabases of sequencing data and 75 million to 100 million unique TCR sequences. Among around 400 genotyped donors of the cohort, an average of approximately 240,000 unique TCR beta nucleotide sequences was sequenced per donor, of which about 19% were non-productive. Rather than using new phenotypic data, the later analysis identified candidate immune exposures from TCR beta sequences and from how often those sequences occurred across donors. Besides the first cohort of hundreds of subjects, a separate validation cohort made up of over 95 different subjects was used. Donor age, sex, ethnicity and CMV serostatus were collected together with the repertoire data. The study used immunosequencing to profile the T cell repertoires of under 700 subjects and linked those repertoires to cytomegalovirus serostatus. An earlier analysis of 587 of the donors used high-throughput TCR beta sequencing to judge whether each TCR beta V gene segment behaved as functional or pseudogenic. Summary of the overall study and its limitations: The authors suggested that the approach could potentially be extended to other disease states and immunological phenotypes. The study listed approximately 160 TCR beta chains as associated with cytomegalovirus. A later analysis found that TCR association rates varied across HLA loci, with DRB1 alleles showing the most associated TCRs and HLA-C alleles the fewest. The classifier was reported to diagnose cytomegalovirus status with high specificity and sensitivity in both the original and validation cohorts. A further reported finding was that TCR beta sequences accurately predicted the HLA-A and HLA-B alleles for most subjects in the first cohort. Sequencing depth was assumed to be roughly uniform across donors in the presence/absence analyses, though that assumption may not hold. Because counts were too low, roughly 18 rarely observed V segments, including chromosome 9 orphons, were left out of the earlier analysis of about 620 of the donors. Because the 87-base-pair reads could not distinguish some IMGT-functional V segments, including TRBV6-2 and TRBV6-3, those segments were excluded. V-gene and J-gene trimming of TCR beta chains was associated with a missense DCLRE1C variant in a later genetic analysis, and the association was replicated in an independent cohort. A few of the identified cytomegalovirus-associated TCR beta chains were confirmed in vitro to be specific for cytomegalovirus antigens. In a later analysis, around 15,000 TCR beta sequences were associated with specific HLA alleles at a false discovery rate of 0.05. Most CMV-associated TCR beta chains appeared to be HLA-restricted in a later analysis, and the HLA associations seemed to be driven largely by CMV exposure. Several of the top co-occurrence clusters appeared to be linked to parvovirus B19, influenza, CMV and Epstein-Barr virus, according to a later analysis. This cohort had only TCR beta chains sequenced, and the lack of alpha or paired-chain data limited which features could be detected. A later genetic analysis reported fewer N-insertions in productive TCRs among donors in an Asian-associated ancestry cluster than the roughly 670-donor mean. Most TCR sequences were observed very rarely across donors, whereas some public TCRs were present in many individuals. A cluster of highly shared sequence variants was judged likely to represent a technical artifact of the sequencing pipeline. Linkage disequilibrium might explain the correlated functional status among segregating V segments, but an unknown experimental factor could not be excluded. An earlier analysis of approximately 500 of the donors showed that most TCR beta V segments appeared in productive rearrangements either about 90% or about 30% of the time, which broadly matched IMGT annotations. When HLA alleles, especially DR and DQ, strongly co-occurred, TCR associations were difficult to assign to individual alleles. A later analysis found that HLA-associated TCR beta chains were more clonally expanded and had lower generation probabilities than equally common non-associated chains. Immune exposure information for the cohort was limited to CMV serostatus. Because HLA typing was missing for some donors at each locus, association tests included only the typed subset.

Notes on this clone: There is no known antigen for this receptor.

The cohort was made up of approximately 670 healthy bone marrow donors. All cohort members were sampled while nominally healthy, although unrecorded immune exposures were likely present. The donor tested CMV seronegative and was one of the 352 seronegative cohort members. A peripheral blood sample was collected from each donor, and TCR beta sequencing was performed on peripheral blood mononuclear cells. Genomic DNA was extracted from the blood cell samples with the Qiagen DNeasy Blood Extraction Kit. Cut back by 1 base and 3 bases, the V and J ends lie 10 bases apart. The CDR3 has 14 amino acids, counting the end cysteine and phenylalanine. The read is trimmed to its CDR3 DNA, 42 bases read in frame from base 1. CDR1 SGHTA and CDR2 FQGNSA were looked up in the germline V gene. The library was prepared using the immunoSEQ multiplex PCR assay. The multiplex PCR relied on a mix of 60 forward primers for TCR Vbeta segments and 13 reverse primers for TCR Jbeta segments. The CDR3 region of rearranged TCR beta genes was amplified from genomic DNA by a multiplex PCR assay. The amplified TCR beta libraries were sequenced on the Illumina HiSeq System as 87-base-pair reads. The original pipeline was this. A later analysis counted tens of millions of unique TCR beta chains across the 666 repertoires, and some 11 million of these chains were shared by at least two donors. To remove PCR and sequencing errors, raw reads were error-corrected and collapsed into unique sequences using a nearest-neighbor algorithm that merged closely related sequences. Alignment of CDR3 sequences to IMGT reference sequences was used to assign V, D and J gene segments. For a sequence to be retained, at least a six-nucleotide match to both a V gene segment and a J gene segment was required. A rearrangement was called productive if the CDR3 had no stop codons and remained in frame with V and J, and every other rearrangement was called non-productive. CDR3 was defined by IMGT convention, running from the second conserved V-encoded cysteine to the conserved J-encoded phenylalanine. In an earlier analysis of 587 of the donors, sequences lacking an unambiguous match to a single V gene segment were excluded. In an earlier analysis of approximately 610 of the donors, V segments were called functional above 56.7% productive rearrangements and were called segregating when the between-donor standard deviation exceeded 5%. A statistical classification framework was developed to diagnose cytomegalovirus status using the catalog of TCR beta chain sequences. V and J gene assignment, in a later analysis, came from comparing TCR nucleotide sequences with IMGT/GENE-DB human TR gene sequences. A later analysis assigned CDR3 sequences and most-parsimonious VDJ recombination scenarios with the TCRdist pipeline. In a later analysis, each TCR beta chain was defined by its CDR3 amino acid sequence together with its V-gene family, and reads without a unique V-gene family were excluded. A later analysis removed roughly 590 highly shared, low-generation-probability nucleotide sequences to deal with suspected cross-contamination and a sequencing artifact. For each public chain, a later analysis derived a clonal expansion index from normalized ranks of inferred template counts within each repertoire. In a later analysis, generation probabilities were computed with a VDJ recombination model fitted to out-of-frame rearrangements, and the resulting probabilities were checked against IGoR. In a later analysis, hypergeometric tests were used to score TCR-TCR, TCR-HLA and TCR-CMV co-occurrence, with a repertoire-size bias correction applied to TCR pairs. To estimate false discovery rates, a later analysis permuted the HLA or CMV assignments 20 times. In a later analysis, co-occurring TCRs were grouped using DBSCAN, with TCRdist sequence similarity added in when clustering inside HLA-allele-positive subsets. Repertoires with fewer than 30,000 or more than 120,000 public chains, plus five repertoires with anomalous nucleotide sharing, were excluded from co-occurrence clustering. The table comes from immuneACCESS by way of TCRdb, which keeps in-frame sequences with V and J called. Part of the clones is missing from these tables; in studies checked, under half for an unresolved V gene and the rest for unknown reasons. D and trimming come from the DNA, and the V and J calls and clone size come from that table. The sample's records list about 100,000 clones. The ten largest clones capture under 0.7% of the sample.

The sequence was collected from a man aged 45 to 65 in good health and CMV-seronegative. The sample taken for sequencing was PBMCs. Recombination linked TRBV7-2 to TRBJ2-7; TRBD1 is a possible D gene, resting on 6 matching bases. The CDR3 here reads CASSLDREIYEQYF. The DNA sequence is TGTGCCAGCAGCTTAGACAGGGAGATCTACGAGCAGTACTTC.